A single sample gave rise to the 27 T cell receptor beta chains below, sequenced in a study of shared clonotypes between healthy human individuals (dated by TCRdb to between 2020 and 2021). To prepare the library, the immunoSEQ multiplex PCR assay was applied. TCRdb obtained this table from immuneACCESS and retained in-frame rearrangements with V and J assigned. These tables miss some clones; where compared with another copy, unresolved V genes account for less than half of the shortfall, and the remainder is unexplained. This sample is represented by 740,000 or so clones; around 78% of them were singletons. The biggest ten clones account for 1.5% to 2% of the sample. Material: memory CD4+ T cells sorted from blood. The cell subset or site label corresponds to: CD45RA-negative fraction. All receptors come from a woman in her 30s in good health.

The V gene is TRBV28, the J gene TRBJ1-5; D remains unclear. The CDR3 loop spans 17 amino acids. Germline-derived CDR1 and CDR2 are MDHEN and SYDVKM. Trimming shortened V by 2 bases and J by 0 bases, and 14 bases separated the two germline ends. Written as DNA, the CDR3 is TGTGCCAGCAGTTTAGTTGGTGGCCAGTATAGCAATCAGCCCCAGCATTTT. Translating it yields CASSLVGGQYSNQPQHF.

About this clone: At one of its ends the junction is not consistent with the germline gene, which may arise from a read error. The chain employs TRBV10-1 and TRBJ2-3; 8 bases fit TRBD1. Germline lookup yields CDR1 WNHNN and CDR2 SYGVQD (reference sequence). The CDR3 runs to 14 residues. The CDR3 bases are TGCGCCAGCAGATCCGGACAGGGAGGAGATATGCAGTATTTT. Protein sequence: CASRSGQGGDMQYF.

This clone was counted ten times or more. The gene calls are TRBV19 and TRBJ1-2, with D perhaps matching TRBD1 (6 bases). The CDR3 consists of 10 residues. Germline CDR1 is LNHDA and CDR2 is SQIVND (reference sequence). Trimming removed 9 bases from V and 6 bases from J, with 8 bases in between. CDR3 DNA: TGTGCCAGCGAGGGGGATGGCTACACCTTC. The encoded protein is CASEGDGYTF.

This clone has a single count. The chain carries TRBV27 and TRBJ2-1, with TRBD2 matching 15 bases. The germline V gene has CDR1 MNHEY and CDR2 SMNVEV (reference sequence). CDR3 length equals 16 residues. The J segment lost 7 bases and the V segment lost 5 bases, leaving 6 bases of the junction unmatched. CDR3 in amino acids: CASSRWGTSGRNEQFF. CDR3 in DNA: TGTGCCAGCAGTCGTTGGGGGACTAGCGGGAGGAATGAGCAGTTCTTC.

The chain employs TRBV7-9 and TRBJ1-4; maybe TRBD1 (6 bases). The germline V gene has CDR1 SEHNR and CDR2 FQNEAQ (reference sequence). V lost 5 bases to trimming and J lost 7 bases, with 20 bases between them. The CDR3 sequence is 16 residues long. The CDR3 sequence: CASSVRDTLVGEKLFF. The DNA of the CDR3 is TGTGCCAGCAGCGTCCGGGACACGCTAGTTGGTGAAAAACTGTTTTTT.

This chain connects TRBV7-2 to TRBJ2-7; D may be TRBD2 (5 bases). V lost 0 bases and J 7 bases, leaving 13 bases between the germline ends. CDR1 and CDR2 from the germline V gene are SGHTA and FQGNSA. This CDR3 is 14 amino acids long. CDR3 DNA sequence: TGTGCCAGCAGCTTAGCTGTCGGGAATCGGGAGCAGTACTTC. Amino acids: CASSLAVGNREQYF.

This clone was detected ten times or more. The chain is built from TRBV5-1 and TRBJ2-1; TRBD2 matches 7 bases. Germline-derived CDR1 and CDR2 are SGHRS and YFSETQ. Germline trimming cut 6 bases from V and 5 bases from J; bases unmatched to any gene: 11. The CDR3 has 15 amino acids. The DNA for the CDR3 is TGCGCCAGCACCCAGACCTTAGCGGGTGACAATGAGCAGTTCTTC. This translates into CASTQTLAGDNEQFF.

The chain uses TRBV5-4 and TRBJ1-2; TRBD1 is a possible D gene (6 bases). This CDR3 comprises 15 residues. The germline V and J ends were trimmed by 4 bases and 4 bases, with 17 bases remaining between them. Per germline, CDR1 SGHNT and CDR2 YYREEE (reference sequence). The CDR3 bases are TGTGCCAGCAGCCAATCAGGACAGCGCCTCTATGGCTACACCTTC. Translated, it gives CASSQSGQRLYGYTF.

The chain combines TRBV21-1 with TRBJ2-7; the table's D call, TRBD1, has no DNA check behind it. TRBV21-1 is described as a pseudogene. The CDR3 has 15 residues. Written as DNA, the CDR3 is TGTGCCAGCAGCAAACTCCGGGACAGGAACTACGAGCAGTACTTC. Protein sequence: CASSKLRDRNYEQYF.

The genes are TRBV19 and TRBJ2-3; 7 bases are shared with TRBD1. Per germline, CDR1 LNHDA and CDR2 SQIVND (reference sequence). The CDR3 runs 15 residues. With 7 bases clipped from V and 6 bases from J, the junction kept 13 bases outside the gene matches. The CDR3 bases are TGTGCCAGTAACCGAGGACAGGCTTCGGGCGATACGCAGTATTTT. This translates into CASNRGQASGDTQYF.

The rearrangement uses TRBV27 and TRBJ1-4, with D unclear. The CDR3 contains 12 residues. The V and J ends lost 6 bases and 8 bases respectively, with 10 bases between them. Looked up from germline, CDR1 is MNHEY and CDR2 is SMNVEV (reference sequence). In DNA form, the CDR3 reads TGTGCCAGCAGCATGACGGGGGAAAAACTGTTTTTT. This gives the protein CASSMTGEKLFF. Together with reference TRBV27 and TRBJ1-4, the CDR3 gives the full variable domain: EAQVTQNPRYLITVTGKKLTVTCSQNMNHEYMSWYRQDPGLGLRQIYYSMNVEVTDKGDVPEGYKVSRKEKRNFPLILESPSPNQTSLYFCASSMTGEKLFFGSGTQLSVL.

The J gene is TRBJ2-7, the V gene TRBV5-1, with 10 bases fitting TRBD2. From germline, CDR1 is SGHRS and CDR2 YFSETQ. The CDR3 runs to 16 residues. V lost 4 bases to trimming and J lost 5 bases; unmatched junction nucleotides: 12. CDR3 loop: CASSPGGTSVFHEQYF. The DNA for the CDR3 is TGCGCCAGCAGCCCCGGAGGGACTAGCGTGTTCCACGAGCAGTACTTC.

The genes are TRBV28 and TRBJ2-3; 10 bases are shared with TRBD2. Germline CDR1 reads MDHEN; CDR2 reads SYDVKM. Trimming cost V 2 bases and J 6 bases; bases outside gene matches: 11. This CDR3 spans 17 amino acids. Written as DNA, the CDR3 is TGTGCCAGCAGTTTAAATGGCCTAGCGGGGGCTAGGGATACGCAGTATTTT. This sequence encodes CASSLNGLAGARDTQYF.

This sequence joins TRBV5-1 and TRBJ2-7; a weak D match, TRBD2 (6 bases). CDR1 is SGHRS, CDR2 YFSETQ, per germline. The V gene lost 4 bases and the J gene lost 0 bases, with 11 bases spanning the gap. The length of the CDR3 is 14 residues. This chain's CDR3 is CASSQTTSSYEQYF. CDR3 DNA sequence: TGCGCCAGCAGCCAAACGACTAGCTCCTACGAGCAGTACTTC.

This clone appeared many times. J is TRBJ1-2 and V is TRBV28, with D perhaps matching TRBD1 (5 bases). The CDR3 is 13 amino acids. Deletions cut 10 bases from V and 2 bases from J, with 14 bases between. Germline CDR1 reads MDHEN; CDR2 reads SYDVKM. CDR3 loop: CATERGGNYGYTF. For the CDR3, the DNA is TGTGCCACAGAGCGGGGGGGGAACTATGGCTACACCTTC.

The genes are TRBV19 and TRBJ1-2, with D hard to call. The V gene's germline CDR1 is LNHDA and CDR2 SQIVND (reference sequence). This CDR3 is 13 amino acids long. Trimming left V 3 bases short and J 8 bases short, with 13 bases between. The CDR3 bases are TGTGCCAGTAGTATGGTTGGCCGCGGGGGCTACACCTTC. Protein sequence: CASSMVGRGGYTF.

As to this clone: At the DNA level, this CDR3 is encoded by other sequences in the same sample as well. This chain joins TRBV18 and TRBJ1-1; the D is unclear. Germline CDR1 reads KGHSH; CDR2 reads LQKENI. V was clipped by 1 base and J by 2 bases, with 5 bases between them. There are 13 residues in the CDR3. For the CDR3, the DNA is TGTGCCAGCTCACCACGGGAAAACACTGAAGCTTTCTTT. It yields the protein CASSPRENTEAFF.

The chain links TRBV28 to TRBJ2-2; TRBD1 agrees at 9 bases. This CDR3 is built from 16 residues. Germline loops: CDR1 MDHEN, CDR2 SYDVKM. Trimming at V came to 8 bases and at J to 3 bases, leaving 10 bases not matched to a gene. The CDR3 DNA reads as TGTGCCAGCGAGGGGGGCGGACAGGGGCACACCGGGGAGCTGTTTTTT. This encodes CASEGGGQGHTGELFF.

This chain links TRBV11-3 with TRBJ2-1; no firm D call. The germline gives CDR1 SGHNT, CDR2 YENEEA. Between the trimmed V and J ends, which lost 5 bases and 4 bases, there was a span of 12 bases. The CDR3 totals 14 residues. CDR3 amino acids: CASSPGPIYNEQFF. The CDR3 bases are TGTGCCAGCAGCCCTGGACCGATATACAATGAGCAGTTCTTC.

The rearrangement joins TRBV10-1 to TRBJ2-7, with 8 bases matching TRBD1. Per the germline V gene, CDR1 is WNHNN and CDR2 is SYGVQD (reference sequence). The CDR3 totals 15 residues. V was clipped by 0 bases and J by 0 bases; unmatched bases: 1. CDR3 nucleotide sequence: TGCGCCAGCAGTGAGTCCGGGACAGGCTCCTACGAGCAGTACTTC. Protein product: CASSESGTGSYEQYF.

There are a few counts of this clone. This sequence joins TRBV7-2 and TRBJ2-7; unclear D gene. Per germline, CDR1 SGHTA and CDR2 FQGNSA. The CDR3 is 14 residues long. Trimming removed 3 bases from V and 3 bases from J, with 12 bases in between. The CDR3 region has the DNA TGTGCCAGCAGCTTGTTCGCGACGAGCTACGAGCAGTACTTC. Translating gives CASSLFATSYEQYF.

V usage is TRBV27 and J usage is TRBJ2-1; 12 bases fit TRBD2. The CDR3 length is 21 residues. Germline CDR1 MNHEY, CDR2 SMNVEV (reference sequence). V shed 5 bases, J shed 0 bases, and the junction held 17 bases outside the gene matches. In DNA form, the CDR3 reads TGTGCCAGCAGTCCCCTCCCAGGACTAGCGGGACGAGCTTCCTCCTACAATGAGCAGTTCTTC. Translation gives CASSPLPGLAGRASSYNEQFF.

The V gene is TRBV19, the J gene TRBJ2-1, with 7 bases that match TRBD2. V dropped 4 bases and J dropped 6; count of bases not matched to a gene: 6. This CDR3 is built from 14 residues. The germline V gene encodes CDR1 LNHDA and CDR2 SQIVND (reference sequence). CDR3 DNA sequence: TGTGCCAGTAGTACGACTAGCTACCCCAATGAGCAGTTCTTC. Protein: CASSTTSYPNEQFF. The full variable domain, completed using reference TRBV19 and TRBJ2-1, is DGGITQSPKYLFRKEGQNVTLSCEQNLNHDAMYWYRQDPGQGLRLIYYSQIVNDFQKGDIAEGYSVSREKKESFPLTVTSAQKNPTAFYLCASSTTSYPNEQFFGPGTRLTVL.

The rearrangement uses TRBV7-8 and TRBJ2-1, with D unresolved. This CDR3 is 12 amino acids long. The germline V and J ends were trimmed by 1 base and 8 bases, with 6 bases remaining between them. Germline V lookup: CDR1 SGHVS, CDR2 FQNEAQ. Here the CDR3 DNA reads TGTGCCAGCAGCTTAGGGGTTGATGAGCAGTTCTTC. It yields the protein CASSLGVDEQFF.

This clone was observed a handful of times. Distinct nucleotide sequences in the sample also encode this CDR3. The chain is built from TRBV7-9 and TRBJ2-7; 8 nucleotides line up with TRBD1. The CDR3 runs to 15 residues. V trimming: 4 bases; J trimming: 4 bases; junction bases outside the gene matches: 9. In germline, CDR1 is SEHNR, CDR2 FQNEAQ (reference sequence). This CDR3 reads CASSSSGTGGYEQYF. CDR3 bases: TGTGCCAGCAGCTCTTCCGGGACAGGCGGATACGAGCAGTACTTC.

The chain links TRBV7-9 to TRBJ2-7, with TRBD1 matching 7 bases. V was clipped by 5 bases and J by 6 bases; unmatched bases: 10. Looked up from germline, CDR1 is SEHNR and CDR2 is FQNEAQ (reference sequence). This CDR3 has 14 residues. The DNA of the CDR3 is TGTGCCAGCAGCAGACGACAGGGCCCTCTCGAGCAGTACTTC. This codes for CASSRRQGPLEQYF.

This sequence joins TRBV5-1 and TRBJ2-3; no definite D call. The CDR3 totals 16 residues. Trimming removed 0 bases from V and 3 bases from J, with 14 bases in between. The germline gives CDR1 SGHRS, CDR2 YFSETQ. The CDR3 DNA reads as TGCGCCAGCAGCTTGGCCGACTGGACCCTGACAGATACGCAGTATTTT. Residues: CASSLADWTLTDTQYF.